The present T cell receptor beta chain was sequenced within a study of blood T cell repertoires in COVID-19. Whole-study context: Italy, Spain and the United States were the sources of the convalescent and acute COVID-19 samples. The analysed material was cDNA or gDNA that came from T cells, B-cell-depleted T cells, or PBMCs.

Notes on this clone: Because the CDR3 is missing its conserved closing phenylalanine or tryptophan, this is likely a read error. It is unclear where the CDR3 begins or ends on the DNA, so no DNA is shown, and the CDR3 is as TCRdb lists it.

Sequencing was performed with immunoSEQ multiplex PCR; in TCRdb, only in-frame clones are kept and a portion is missing. The sample yields about 130,000 clones, 70% to 80% seen once. Germline CDR1 and CDR2: SGHRS and YFSETQ. The CDR3 numbers 13 amino acids, ends counted. V gene TRBV5-1 combines with J gene TRBJ1-2; TRBD1 reflects the table's D call only, with no check against the DNA. Specimen: peripheral blood. The sequence came from a woman aged 70 to 79 with COVID-19, enrolled during active disease. Here the CDR3 reads CASSLAGDTSPTL.